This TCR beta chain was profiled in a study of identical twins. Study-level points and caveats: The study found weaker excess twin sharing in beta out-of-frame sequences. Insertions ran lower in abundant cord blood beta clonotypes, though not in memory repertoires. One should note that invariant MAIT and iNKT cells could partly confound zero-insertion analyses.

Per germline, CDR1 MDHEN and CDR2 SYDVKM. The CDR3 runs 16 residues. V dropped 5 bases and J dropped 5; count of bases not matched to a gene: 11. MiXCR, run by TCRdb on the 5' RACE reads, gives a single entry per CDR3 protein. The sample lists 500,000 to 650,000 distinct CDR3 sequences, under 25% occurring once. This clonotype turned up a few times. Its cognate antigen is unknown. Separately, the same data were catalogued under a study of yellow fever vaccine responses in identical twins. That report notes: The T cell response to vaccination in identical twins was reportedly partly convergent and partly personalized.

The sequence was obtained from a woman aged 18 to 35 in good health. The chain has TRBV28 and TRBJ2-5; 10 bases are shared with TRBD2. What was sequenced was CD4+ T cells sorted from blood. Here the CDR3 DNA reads TGTGCCAGCAGTCGTAGCGGGAGGACCCCTCGGGAGACCCAGTACTTC. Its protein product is CASSRSGRTPRETQYF.